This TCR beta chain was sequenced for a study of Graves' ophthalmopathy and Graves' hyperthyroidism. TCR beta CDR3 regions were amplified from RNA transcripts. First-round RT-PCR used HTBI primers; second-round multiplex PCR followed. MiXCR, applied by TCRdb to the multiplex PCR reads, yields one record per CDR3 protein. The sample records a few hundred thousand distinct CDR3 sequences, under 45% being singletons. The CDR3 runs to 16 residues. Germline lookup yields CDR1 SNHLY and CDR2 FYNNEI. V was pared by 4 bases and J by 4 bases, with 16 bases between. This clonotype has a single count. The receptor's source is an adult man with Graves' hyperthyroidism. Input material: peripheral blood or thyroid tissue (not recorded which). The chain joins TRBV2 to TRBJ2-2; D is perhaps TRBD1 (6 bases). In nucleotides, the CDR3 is TGTGCCAGCAGTGGTTTGACAGGATCGAGCACCGGGGAGCTGTTTTTT. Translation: CASSGLTGSSTGELFF.